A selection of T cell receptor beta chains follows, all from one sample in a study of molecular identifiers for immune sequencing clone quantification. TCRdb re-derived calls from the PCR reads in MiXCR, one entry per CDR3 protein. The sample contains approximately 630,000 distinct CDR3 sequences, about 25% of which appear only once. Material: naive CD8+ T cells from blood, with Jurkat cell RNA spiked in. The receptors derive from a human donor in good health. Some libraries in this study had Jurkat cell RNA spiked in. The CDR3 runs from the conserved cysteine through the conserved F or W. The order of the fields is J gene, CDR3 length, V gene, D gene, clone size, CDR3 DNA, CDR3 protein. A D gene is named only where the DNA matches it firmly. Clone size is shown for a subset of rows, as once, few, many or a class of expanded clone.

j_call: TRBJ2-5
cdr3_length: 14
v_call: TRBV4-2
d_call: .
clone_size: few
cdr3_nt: TGTGCCAGCAGCCAGGACCACCGGGGAGAGACCCAGTACTTC
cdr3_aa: CASSQDHRGETQYF

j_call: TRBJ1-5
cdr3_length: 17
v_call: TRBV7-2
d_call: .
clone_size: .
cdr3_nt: TGTGCCAGCAGCTTAGATGGGACGGGAAATAGCAATCCGCCCCCGCATTTT
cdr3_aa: CASSLDGTGNSNPPPHF

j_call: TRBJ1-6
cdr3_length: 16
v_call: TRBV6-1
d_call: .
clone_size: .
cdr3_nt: TGTGCCAGCAGTGAGTTTCCACAGGGATGGGAGTCACCCCTCCACTTT
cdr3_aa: CASSEFPQGWESPLHF

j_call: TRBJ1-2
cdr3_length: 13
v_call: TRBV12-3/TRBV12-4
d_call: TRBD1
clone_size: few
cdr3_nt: TGTGCCAGCAGTGGAGACAGGGGTTATGGCTACACCTTC
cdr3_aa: CASSGDRGYGYTF

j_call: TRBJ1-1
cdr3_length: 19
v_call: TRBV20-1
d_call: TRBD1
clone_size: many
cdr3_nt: TGCAGTGCTAGAGAGTGGGGGAGGACAGGGCCAATAAAGGGCACTGAAGCTTTCTTT
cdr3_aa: CSAREWGRTGPIKGTEAFF

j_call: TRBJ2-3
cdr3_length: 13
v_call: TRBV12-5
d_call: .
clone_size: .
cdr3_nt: TGTGCTAGTGGTTTGGCCACTTCAGATACGCAGTATTTT
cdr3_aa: CASGLATSDTQYF

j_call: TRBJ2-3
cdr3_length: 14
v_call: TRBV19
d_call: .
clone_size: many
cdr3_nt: TGTGCCAGTAGTATCGGACTGGACACAGATACGCAGTATTTT
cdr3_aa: CASSIGLDTDTQYF

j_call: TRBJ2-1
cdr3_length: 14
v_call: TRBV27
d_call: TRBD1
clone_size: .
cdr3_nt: TGTGCCAGCAGTTCTCTCGACAGGGGGCCAGTTTGGTTCTTC
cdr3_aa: CASSSLDRGPVWFF

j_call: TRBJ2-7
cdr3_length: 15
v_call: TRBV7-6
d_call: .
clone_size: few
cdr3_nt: TGTGCCAGCAGCTCCCCGGGGACCAGCTCCTACGAGCAGTACTTC
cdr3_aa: CASSSPGTSSYEQYF

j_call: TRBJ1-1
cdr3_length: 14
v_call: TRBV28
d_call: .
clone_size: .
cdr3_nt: TGTGCCAGCAGTCTCACCCGACAGACAACTGAAGCTTTCTTT
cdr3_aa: CASSLTRQTTEAFF

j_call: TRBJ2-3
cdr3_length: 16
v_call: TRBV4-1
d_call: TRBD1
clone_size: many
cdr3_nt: TGCGCCGCCGGACTACCGGGACAGGGGAACCCAGATACGCAGTATTTT
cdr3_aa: CAAGLPGQGNPDTQYF

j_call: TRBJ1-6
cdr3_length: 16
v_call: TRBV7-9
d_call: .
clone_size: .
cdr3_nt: TGTGCCAGCAGCTTGTTACAGAGCTTCTATAATTCACCCCTCCACTTT
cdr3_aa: CASSLLQSFYNSPLHF

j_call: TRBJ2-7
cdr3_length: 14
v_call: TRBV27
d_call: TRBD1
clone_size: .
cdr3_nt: TGTGCCAGCAGCTGGGCAGGGGGCTACTACGAGCAGTACTTC
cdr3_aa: CASSWAGGYYEQYF

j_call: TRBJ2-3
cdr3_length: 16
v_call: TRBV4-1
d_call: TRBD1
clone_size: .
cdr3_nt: TGCGCCAGCAGCCAAGTTATGGGACAGGGGGCAGATACGCAGTATTTT
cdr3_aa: CASSQVMGQGADTQYF

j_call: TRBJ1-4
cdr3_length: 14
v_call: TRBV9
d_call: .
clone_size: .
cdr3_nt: TGTGCCAGCACCAAGGGAGGGGAAGGAGAAAAACTGTTTTTT
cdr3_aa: CASTKGGEGEKLFF

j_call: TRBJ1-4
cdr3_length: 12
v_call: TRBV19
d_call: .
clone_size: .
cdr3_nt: TGTGCCAGTAGTATCGGTAATGAAAAACTGTTTTTT
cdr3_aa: CASSIGNEKLFF

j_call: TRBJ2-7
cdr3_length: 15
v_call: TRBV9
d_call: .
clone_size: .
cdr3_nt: TGTGCCAGCAGCGTAGGAGCTGGGGATGACTACGAGCAGTACTTC
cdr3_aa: CASSVGAGDDYEQYF

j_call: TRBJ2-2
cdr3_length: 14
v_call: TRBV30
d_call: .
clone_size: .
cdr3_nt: TGTGCCCGGAGTGTAGGGCATTCGCCCGGGGAGCTGTTTTTT
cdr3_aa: CARSVGHSPGELFF

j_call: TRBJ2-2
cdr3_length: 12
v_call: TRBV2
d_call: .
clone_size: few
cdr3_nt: TGTGCCAGCCGGAAAGGAACCGGGGAGCTGTTTTTT
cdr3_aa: CASRKGTGELFF

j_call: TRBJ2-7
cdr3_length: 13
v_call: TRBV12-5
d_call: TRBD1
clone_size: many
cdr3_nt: TGTGCTAGTGGTTTGGGGGACAGCTACGAGCAGTACTTC
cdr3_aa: CASGLGDSYEQYF

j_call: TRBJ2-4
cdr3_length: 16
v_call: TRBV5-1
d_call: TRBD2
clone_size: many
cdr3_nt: TGCGCCAGCAGCCCCAATAGGGCTAGCGGGAGTGACATTCAGTACTTC
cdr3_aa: CASSPNRASGSDIQYF

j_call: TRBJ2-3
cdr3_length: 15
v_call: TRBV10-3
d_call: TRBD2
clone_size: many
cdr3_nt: TGTGCCATCAGTGAAGAACTAGCGAACACAGATACGCAGTATTTT
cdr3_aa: CAISEELANTDTQYF

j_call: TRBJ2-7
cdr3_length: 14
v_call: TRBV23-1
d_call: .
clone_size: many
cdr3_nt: TGCGCCAGCAGTCCTCGGAGAACTAGCTACGAGCAGTACTTC
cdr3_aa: CASSPRRTSYEQYF

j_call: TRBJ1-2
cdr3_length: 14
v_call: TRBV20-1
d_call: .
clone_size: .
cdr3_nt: TGCAGTGCTAGAGTGGACCGTGCTAACTATGGCTACACCTTC
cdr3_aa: CSARVDRANYGYTF

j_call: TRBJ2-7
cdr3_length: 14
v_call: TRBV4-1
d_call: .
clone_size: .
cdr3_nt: TGCGCCAGCAGCGCTAGCGCGGGGAACTACGAGCAGTACTTC
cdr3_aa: CASSASAGNYEQYF

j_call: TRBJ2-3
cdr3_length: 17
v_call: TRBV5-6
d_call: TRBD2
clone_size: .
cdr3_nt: TGTGCCAGCAGCTTGGCTGCTAGCGGGGGGGCCCAAGATACGCAGTATTTT
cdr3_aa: CASSLAASGGAQDTQYF

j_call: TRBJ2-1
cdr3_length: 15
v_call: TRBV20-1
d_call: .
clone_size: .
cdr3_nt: TGCAGTGCTAGAGATCGGGACGGTACCTACAATGAGCAGTTCTTC
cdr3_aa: CSARDRDGTYNEQFF

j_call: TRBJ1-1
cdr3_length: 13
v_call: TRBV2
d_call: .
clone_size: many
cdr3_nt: TGTGCCATCACCGATTCCATAAACACTGAAGCTTTCTTT
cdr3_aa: CAITDSINTEAFF

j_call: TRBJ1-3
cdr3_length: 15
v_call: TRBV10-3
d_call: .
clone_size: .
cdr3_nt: TGTGCCATCAGGACCGGACAGAGCTCTGGAAACACCATATATTTT
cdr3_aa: CAIRTGQSSGNTIYF

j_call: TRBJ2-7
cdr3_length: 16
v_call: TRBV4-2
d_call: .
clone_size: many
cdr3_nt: TGTGCCAGCAGCCAAGATGCTCGAGGCAAGAAATACGAGCAGTACTTC
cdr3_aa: CASSQDARGKKYEQYF

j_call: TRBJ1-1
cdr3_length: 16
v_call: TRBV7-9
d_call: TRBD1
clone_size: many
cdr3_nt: TGTGCCAGCAGCTTAGAGGGGACAGGGATAAACACTGAAGCTTTCTTT
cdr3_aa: CASSLEGTGINTEAFF

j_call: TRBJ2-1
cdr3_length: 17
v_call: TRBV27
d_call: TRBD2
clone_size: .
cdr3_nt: TGTGCCAGCAGTTTATCCGGCGGGAGTTCCTCCTACAATGAGCAGTTCTTC
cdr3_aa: CASSLSGGSSSYNEQFF

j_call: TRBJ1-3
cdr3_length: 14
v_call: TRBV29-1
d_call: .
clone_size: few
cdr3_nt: TGCAGCGTTGAAATTGGGGCATTCGGAAACACCATATATTTT
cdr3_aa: CSVEIGAFGNTIYF

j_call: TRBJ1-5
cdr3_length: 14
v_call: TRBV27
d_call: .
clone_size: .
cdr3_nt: TGTGCCGGCACCCCCGCCGGTAGCAATCAGCCCCAGCATTTT
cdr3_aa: CAGTPAGSNQPQHF

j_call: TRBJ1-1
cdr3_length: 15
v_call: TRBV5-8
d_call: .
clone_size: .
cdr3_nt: TGTGCCAGCAGCCCATTGTGGGGGTTGGACACTGAAGCTTTCTTT
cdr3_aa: CASSPLWGLDTEAFF

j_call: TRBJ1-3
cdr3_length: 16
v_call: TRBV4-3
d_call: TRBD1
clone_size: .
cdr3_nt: TGCGCCAGCAGCCAGGGACAGGGATTCTCTGGAAACACCATATATTTT
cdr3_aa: CASSQGQGFSGNTIYF

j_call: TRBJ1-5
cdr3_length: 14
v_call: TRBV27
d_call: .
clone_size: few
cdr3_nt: TGTGCCAGCAGAGACAGGCTTAGCAATCAGCCCCAGCATTTT
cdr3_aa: CASRDRLSNQPQHF